This TCR beta chain is from a study of vaccination and CD4 T cells after COVID-19. CD4+ T cells that had been cultured provided DNA sequenced with the Oncomine TCR Beta short-read assay. A single record per CDR3 protein comes from TCRdb applying MiXCR to the PCR reads. Of under 15,000 distinct CDR3 sequences listed, roughly 40% are singletons. As concerns this clonotype: The antigen remains unidentified.

Treatment here: roughly 10-day PBMC culture with coronavirus spike peptide pools or control peptides (ViraFEST assay). Sequencing was performed on CD4+ T cells from blood, cultured in vitro, taken before SARS-CoV-2 vaccination. This clonotype was obtained from a human donor who had recovered from COVID-19.

CDR3 region: CSSTGTTETEAFF. The CDR3 bases are TGCAGCTCCACCGGGACAACGGAAACTGAAGCTTTCTTT. The V gene is TRBV29-1, the J gene TRBJ1-1; D possibly corresponds to TRBD1 (6 bases). CDR3 size: 13 residues. Germline CDR1 reads SQVTM; CDR2 reads ANQGSEA. Trimming cost V 8 bases and J 5 bases, with 18 bases left between them.